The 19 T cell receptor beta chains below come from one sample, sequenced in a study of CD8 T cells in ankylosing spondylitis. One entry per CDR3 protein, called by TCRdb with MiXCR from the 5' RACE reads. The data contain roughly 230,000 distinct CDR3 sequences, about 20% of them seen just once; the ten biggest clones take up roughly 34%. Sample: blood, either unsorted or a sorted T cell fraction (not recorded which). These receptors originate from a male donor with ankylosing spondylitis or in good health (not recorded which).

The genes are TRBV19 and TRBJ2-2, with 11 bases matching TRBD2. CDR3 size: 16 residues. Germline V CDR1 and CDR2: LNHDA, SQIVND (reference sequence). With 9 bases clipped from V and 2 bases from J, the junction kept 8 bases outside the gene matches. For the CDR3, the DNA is TGTGCCAGCTCGGCTAGCGGGGGGCTAAACACCGGGGAGCTGTTTTTT. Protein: CASSASGGLNTGELFF.

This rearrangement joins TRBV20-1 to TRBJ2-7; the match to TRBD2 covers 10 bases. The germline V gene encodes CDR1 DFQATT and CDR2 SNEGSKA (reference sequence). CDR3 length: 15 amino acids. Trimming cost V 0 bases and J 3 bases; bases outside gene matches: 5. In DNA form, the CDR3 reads TGCAGTGCTAGAGATTCTCTAGCGGGAGTCTACGAGCAGTACTTC. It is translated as CSARDSLAGVYEQYF.

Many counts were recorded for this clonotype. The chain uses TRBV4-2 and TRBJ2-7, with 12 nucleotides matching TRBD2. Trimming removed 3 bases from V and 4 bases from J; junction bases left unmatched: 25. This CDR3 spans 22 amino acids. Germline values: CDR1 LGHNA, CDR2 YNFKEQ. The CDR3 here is CASSHRGETSGRSNLLEYEQYF. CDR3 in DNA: TGTGCCAGCAGCCATCGCGGTGAGACTAGCGGGAGATCCAATTTGTTAGAATACGAGCAGTACTTC.

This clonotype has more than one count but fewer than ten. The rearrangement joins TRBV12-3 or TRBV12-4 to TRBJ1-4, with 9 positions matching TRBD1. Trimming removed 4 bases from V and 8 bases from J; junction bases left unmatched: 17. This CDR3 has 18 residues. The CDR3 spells CASSYPPGQGPAGEKLFF. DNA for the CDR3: TGTGCCAGCAGTTACCCCCCGGGACAGGGCCCGGCGGGCGAAAAACTGTTTTTT.

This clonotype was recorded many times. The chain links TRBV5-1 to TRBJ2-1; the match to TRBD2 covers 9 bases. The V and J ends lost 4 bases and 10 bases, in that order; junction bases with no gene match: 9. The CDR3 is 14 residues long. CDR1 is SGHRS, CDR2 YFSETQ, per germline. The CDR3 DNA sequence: TGCGCCAGCAGCGAGGGACTAGCTGTGGAGGAGCAGTTCTTC. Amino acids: CASSEGLAVEEQFF.

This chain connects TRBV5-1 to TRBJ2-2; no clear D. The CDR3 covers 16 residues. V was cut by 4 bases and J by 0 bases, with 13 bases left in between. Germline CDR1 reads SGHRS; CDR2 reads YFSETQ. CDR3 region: CASSQLWGANTGELFF. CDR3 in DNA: TGCGCCAGCAGCCAACTCTGGGGTGCGAACACCGGGGAGCTGTTTTTT.

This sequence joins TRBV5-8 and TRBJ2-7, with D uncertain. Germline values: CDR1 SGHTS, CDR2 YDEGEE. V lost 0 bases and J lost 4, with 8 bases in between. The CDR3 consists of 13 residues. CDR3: CASSLASYYEQYF. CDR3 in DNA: TGTGCCAGCAGCTTGGCCTCGTATTACGAGCAGTACTTC.

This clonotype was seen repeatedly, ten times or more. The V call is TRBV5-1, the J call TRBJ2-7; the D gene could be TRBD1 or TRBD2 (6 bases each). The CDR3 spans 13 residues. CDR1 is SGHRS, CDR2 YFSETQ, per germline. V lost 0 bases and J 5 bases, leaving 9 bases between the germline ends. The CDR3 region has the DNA TGCGCCAGCAGCTTGGAAGGGGGGAACGAGCAGTACTTC. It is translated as CASSLEGGNEQYF.

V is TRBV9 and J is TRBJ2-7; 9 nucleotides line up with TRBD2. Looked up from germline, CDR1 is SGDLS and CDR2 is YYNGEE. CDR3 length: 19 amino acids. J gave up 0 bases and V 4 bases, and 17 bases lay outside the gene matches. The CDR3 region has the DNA TGTGCCAGCAGCTCCGCGGCGGGTAGCGGGAGTTTTAACTCCTACGAGCAGTACTTC. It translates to CASSSAAGSGSFNSYEQYF.

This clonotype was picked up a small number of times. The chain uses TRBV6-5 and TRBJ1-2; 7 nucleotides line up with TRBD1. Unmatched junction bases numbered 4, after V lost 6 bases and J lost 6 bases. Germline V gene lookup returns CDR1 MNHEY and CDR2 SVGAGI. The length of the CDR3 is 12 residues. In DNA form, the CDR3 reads TGTGCCAGCAGGGGGACAGACAATGGCTACACCTTC. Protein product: CASRGTDNGYTF.

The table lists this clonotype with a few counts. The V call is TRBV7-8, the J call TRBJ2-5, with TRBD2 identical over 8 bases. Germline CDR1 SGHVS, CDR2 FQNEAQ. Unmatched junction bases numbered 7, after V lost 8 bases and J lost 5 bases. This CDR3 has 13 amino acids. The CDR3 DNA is TGTGCCAGCGGACCGGGACTAGGGGAGACCCAGTACTTC. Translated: CASGPGLGETQYF.

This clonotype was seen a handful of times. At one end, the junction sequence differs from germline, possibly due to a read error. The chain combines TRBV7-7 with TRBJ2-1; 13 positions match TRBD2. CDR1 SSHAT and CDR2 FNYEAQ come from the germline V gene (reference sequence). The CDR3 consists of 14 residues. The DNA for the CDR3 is TGTGCTAGCAGCCGACTAGCGGGAGGCCATGAGCAGTTCTTC. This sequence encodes CASSRLAGGHEQFF.

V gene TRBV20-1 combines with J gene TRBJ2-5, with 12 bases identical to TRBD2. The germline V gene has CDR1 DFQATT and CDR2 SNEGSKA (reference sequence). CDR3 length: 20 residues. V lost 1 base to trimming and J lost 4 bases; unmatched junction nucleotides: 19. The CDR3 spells CSARGGDLTASGRAGETQYF. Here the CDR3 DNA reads TGCAGTGCTAGAGGGGGAGACCTCACGGCTAGCGGGAGGGCTGGAGAGACCCAGTACTTC.

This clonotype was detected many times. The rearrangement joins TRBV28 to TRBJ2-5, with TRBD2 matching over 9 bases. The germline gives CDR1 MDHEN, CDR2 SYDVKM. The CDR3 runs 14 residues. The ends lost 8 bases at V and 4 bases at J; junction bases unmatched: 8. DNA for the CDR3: TGTGCCAGCGGGAGTAGCGGGAGTTTAGAGACCCAGTACTTC. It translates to CASGSSGSLETQYF.

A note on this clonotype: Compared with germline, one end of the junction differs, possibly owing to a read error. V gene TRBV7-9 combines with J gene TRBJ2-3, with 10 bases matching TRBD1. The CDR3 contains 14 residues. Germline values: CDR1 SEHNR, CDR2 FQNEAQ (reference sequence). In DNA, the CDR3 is TGTGGCAGCAGCTCAAAACCGGGACAGGGGTTGCAGTATTTT. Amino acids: CGSSSKPGQGLQYF.

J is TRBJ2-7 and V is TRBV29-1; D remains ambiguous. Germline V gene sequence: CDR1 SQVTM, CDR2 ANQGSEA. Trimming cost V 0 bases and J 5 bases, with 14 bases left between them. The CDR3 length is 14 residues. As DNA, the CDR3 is TGCAGCGTTGAAGATCCCCACAACAACAACGAGCAGTACTTC. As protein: CSVEDPHNNNEQYF.

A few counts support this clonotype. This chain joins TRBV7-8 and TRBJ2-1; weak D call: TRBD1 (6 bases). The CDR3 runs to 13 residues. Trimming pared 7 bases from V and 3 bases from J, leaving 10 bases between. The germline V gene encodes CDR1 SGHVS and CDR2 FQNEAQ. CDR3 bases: TGTGCCAGCACCCAGGGGCACTACAATGAGCAGTTCTTC. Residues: CASTQGHYNEQFF.

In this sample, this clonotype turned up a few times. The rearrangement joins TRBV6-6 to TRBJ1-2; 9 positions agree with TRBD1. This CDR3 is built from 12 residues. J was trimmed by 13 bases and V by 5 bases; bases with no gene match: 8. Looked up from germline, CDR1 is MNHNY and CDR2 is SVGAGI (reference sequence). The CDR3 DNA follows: TGTGCCAGCAGTCAATGGGACAGGGAAGGCACCTTC. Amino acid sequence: CASSQWDREGTF.

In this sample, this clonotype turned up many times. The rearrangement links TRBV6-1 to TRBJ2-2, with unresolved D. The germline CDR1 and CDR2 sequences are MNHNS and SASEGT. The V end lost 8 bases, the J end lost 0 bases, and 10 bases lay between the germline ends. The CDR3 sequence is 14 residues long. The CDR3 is CASPMAANTGELFF. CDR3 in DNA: TGTGCCAGCCCCATGGCAGCGAACACCGGGGAGCTGTTTTTT.